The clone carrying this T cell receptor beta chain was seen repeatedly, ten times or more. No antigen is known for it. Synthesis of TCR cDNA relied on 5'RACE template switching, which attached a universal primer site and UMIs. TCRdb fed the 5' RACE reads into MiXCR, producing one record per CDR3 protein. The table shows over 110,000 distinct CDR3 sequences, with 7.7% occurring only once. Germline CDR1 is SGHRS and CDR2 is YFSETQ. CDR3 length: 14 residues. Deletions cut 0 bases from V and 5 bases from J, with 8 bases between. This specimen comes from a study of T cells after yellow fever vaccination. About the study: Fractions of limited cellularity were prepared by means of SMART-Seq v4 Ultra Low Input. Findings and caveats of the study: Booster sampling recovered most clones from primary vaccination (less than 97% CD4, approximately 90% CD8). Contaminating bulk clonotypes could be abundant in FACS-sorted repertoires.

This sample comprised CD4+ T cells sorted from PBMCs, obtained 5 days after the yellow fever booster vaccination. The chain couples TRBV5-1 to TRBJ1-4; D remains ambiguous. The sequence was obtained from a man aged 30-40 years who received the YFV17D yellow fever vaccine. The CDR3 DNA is TGCGCCAGCAGCTTGGGGAGCGGGAATGAAAAACTGTTTTTT. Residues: CASSLGSGNEKLFF.